This T cell receptor (beta chain) emerged from a study of monozygotic twins with inflammatory bowel disease. General study points: None of the different T cell subtypes could be distinguished from one another. The study supported no single strong signal or clonotype linked to IBD. TCRbeta diversity (inverse Simpson) was lower in IBD patients than in healthy co-twins.

Details on this clonotype: Its antigen is still unknown.

This CDR3 region has 13 residues. CDR1 and CDR2 from the germline V gene are KGHSH and LQKENI. Collection yielded roughly 2.3 ml of blood per donor. TCRdb reprocessed the 5' RACE reads and reports one entry per CDR3 protein, with no DNA. This repertoire includes over 110,000 distinct CDR3 sequences. The chain links TRBV18 to TRBJ2-5. The sequence derives from a human donor with ulcerative colitis or Crohn's disease, or a healthy co-twin of an affected twin (not recorded which). The sample consisted of blood. The CDR3 sequence is CASSPGNQETQYF.